This T cell receptor beta chain was profiled in a study of T cell changes during pregnancy in multiple sclerosis. Sequenced by immunoSEQ multiplex PCR; TCRdb stores in-frame clones only, minus some. The repertoire holds about 12,000 clones, with 88% as singletons. This CDR3 has 16 amino acids. CDR1 and CDR2 from the germline V gene are MDHEN and SYDVKM. Trimming cost V 7 bases and J 1 base; bases outside gene matches: 8. The rearrangement uses TRBV28 and TRBJ1-4, with 8 bases aligning to TRBD1. The origin of this receptor is a female donor in good health, enrolled as a control in a pregnancy study. The sample in question was CD8+ T cells from peripheral blood mononuclear cells, obtained in the second trimester of pregnancy. The CDR3, as DNA: TGTGCCAGCACCCCGACAGGGGTCGGAACTAATGAAAAACTGTTTTTT. This translates into CASTPTGVGTNEKLFF.